The 19 T cell receptor beta chains given below trace back to one sample, sequenced in a study of T cells in Graves' hyperthyroidism and ophthalmopathy. Researchers took RNA transcripts and amplified the TCR beta CDR3 regions from them. A set of HTBI primers served as the primers for a first-round RT-PCR of the TCR CDR3. MiXCR was run by TCRdb on the multiplex PCR reads, yielding one entry per CDR3 protein. This sample has over 500,000 distinct CDR3 sequences; around 15% occur once, and the top ten carry more than 11%. The sequencing input was blood. The receptors derive from a middle-aged woman with Graves' hyperthyroidism.

The sample holds many counts of this clonotype. V and J are TRBV7-6 and TRBJ2-5; D unclear. The CDR3 spans 13 residues. The germline CDR1 and CDR2 sequences are SGHVS and FNYEAQ. V gave up 1 base and J gave up 5 bases, with 8 bases separating them. The CDR3 loop reads CASSLVRVETQYF. The CDR3 DNA follows: TGTGCCAGCAGCTTAGTCCGGGTCGAGACCCAGTACTTC.

This clonotype was seen ten or more times. The chain recombines TRBV28 with TRBJ1-2; unclear D gene. The CDR3 spans 15 residues. CDR1 is MDHEN, CDR2 SYDVKM, per germline. V was clipped by 7 bases and J by 3 bases, with 18 bases between them. The CDR3 is CASIKRAGEDYGYTF. DNA of the CDR3: TGTGCCAGCATTAAAAGGGCCGGTGAGGACTATGGCTACACCTTC.

This clonotype occurred a few times. The chain carries TRBV5-1 and TRBJ2-1, with 10 positions matching TRBD2. Unmatched junction bases numbered 12, after V lost 7 bases and J lost 2 bases. The CDR3 is made up of 17 amino acids. CDR1 and CDR2 from the germline V gene are SGHRS and YFSETQ. In DNA, the CDR3 is TGCGCCAGCTTCCCGGGCCAGCGGGAGGGACCCTACAATGAGCAGTTCTTC. Its protein product is CASFPGQREGPYNEQFF.

This clonotype was seen ten or more times. The J gene is TRBJ2-7, the V gene TRBV28; D might be TRBD2 (6 bases). CDR1 and CDR2 from the germline V gene are MDHEN and SYDVKM. CDR3 length: 14 amino acids. V lost 4 bases and J lost 1, with 11 bases in between. CDR3 in amino acids: CASSSRGLSYEQYF. DNA of the CDR3: TGTGCCAGCAGTTCGCGGGGACTTTCCTACGAGCAGTACTTC.

This clonotype was seen ten or more times. This sequence joins TRBV12-3 or TRBV12-4 and TRBJ2-1; 15 bases agree with TRBD2. The V segment lost 3 bases and the J segment 3 bases; nucleotides outside the gene matches: 3. The CDR3 has 17 amino acids. CDR3 DNA: TGTGCCAGCAGTTTGGGACTAGCGGGAGGTATCTACAATGAGCAGTTCTTC. Protein sequence: CASSLGLAGGIYNEQFF.

This clonotype was picked up many times. This chain uses TRBV5-1 with TRBJ2-1, with D perhaps matching TRBD1 (6 bases). Trimming pared 0 bases from V and 5 bases from J, leaving 12 bases between. CDR1 is SGHRS and CDR2 is YFSETQ in the germline V gene. This CDR3 has 15 residues. CDR3 sequence (DNA): TGCGCCAGCAGCTTGGAAGGACAGCTCCACAATGAGCAGTTCTTC. Translating it yields CASSLEGQLHNEQFF. Based on the CDR3 plus reference TRBV5-1 and TRBJ2-1, the full variable domain is KAGVTQTPRYLIKTRGQQVTLSCSPISGHRSVSWYQQTPGQGLQFLFEYFSETQRNKGNFPGRFSGRQFSNSRSEMNVSTLELGDSALYLCASSLEGQLHNEQFFGPGTRLTVL.

There are a few counts of this clonotype. The chain carries TRBV4-1 and TRBJ1-5, with 8 bases matching TRBD1. The length of the CDR3 is 16 residues. The V and J ends lost 0 bases and 7 bases, in that order; junction bases with no gene match: 8. Germline V gene sequence: CDR1 MGHRA, CDR2 YSYEKL. The chain's CDR3 is CASSQDGGQGNQPQHF. The CDR3 nucleotides are TGCGCCAGCAGCCAAGATGGCGGACAGGGTAACCAGCCCCAGCATTTT.

This clonotype showed up many times. V gene TRBV2 combines with J gene TRBJ2-3, with a possible D match to TRBD1 (5 bases). Trimming stripped 9 bases from V and 2 bases from J, with 12 bases between. CDR3 size: 13 residues. Per the germline V gene, CDR1 is SNHLY and CDR2 is FYNNEI. The CDR3 reads CARESRDTDTQYF. In nucleotides, the CDR3 is TGTGCCAGAGAAAGCAGGGACACAGATACGCAGTATTTT.

The V and J genes are TRBV4-1 and TRBJ2-3; tentatively, D is TRBD1 or TRBD2 (5 bases each). From germline, CDR1 is MGHRA and CDR2 YSYEKL. The CDR3 covers 18 residues. V was cut by 0 bases and J by 0 bases, with 16 bases left in between. The chain's CDR3 is CASSQDPSPGPSTDTQYF. The CDR3 DNA reads as TGCGCCAGCAGCCAAGACCCGAGCCCGGGACCGAGCACAGATACGCAGTATTTT.

This chain links TRBV30 with TRBJ2-7; 7 bases agree with TRBD1. Germline-derived CDR1 and CDR2 are GTSNPN and SVGIG (reference sequence). The ends lost 3 bases at V and 3 bases at J; junction bases unmatched: 8. The CDR3 loop spans 14 amino acids. Here the CDR3 reads CAWRDRAPIYEQYF. CDR3 coding DNA: TGTGCCTGGAGAGACAGGGCCCCCATCTACGAGCAGTACTTC.

The CDR3 DNA sequence: TGTGCCAGCAGAACCGACAGGAGCTCTGGAAACACCATATATTTT. As protein: CASRTDRSSGNTIYF. J is TRBJ1-3 and V is TRBV6-1; TRBD1 might be the D (6 bases). V lost 6 bases and J 0 bases, leaving 12 bases between the germline ends. There are 15 residues in the CDR3. Germline values: CDR1 MNHNS, CDR2 SASEGT.

This clonotype was seen a few times. The chain couples TRBV3-1 to TRBJ2-2; a possible D gene is TRBD2 (5 bases). Deletions cut 7 bases from V and 3 bases from J, with 12 bases between. The CDR3 is 14 residues long. The germline CDR1 and CDR2 sequences are LGHDT and YNNKEL (reference sequence). The CDR3 nucleotides are TGTGCCAGCACCGAGAGGGTACACACCGGGGAGCTGTTTTTT. It translates to CASTERVHTGELFF.

This chain links TRBV7-3 with TRBJ1-2, with D unresolved. V shed 0 bases and J shed 8 bases, with 10 bases lying between them. The CDR3 loop spans 13 amino acids. Germline assignment: CDR1 SGHTA and CDR2 FQGTGA. CDR3 loop: CASSLTSGEGYTF. CDR3 in DNA: TGTGCCAGCAGCTTAACATCGGGTGAAGGCTACACCTTC. Based on the CDR3 plus reference TRBV7-3 and TRBJ1-2, the full variable domain is GAGVSQTPSNKVTEKGKYVELRCDPISGHTALYWYRQSLGQGPEFLIYFQGTGAADDSGLPNDRFFAVRPEGSVSTLKIQRTERGDSAVYLCASSLTSGEGYTFGSGTRLTVV.

This clonotype has ten or more counts. The rearrangement joins TRBV7-2 to TRBJ1-3; TRBD1 matches 9 bases. CDR3 size: 17 residues. Unmatched junction bases numbered 8, after V lost 5 bases and J lost 0 bases. Per germline, CDR1 SGHTA and CDR2 FQGNSA. CDR3: CASSPQGQGLSGNTIYF. CDR3 nucleotide sequence: TGTGCCAGCAGCCCCCAGGGACAGGGCCTCTCTGGAAACACCATATATTTT. Full variable domain (outside the CDR3, taken from reference TRBV7-2 and TRBJ1-3): GAGVSQSPSNKVTEKGKDVELRCDPISGHTALYWYRQSLGQGLEFLIYFQGNSAPDKSGLPSDRFSAERTGGSVSTLTIQRTQQEDSAVYLCASSPQGQGLSGNTIYFGEGSWLTVV.

Ten or more counts support this clonotype. The chain links TRBV6-5 to TRBJ1-5; 10 bases are a match to TRBD1. Trimming at V came to 4 bases and at J to 2 bases, leaving 8 bases not matched to a gene. CDR1 MNHEY and CDR2 SVGAGI come from the germline V gene. The CDR3 length is 17 residues. For the CDR3, the DNA is TGTGCCAGCAGTTCCGGCACCGGGACAGGGGGCAATCAGCCCCAGCATTTT. Its protein is CASSSGTGTGGNQPQHF.

This clonotype showed up many times. The rearrangement joins TRBV11-2 to TRBJ2-6; D remains unclear. The CDR3 length is 19 residues. CDR1 and CDR2 (germline): SGHAT, FQNNGV. The ends were cut back, 1 base at V and 1 base at J, with 17 bases in the middle. Written as DNA, the CDR3 is TGTGCCAGCAGCTTAGGATTCGCAGACACCTCATCTGGGGCCAACGTCCTGACTTTC. Translated, it gives CASSLGFADTSSGANVLTF.

The chain uses TRBV7-2 and TRBJ2-1, with 11 bases aligning to TRBD2. This CDR3 has 16 residues. Trimming took 8 bases from V and 7 from J; bases not matched to a gene: 13. Germline loops: CDR1 SGHTA, CDR2 FQGNSA. In DNA, the CDR3 is TGTGCCAGCCGGACTGTAACTAGCGGGAGTTGGAATGAGCAGTTCTTC. This codes for CASRTVTSGSWNEQFF. Full variable domain (missing parts from reference TRBV7-2 and TRBJ2-1): GAGVSQSPSNKVTEKGKDVELRCDPISGHTALYWYRQSLGQGLEFLIYFQGNSAPDKSGLPSDRFSAERTGGSVSTLTIQRTQQEDSAVYLCASRTVTSGSWNEQFFGPGTRLTVL.

The V call is TRBV10-3, the J call TRBJ2-1; TRBD2 agrees at 11 bases. CDR3 length equals 16 residues. Germline CDR1 reads ENHRY; CDR2 reads SYGVKD. The trim removed 2 bases at V and 3 bases at J, leaving 3 bases unmatched. The CDR3 protein is CAISEPGTSGYNEQFF. As DNA, the CDR3 is TGTGCCATCAGTGAGCCAGGGACTAGCGGCTACAATGAGCAGTTCTTC.

This clonotype was recorded many times. The chain is built from TRBV27 and TRBJ2-7; TRBD1 matches 11 bases. This CDR3 is 15 amino acids long. Losses at the gene ends were 5 bases for V and 3 bases for J; bases not matched to a gene: 6. Germline V gives CDR1 MNHEY, CDR2 SMNVEV (reference sequence). The CDR3 DNA reads as TGTGCCAGCAGTGATCGGGACAGGGGGAGCTACGAGCAGTACTTC. Its protein is CASSDRDRGSYEQYF.